The present T cell receptor (beta chain) was sequenced within a study of blood T cells in healthy people across ages. Study-wide results and caveats: Greater diversity and more naive CD4+ cells were seen in long-lived donors than in aged donors.

This clonotype has more than one count but fewer than ten. Its target is not known. Germline V gene data show CDR1 as MNHEY and CDR2 as SVGEGT. The CDR3 runs 11 residues. A second about 7 to 12 cycle PCR used barcoded and J-beta primers. A single record per CDR3 protein comes from TCRdb applying MiXCR to the 5' RACE reads. The sample records about 1.8 million distinct CDR3 sequences, just under 50% being singletons. This chain links TRBV6-2 or TRBV6-3 with TRBJ2-5; D gene ambiguous. The DNA end is more similar to TRBJ2-7, so the J call may be wrong. The TCR sequence derives from a woman between 40 and 50 years old in good health. Sample: blood. In nucleotides, the CDR3 is TGTGCCAGCAGTTACTCGACCGAGCAGTACTTC. Protein product: CASSYSTEQYF.